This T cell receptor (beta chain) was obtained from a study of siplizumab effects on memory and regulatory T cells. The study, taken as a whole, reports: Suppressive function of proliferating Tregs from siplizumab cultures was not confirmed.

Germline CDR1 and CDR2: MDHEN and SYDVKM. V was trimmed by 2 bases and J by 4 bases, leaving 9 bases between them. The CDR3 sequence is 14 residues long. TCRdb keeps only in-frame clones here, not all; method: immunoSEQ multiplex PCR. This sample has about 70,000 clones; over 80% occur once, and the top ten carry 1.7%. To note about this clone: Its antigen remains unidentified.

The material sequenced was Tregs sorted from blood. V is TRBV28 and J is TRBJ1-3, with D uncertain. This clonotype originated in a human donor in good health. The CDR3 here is CASSLRRAGNTIYF. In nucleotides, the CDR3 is TGTGCCAGCAGTTTACGGCGGGCAGGAAACACCATATATTTT.